The entry below gives a single TCR beta chain sequence along with its context. Its antigen is unidentified. This entry belongs to a study of molecular identifiers for immune sequencing clone quantification. Regarding the study as a whole: Clones that exceeded 20 RNA copies held over 98% of effector molecules, yet under 1% in naive cells.

Germline assignment: CDR1 KGHDR and CDR2 SFDVKD. Trimming stripped 4 bases from V and 2 bases from J, with 8 bases between. This CDR3 region has 13 residues. TCRdb re-called the PCR reads through MiXCR, storing one row per CDR3 protein. The sample has more than 550,000 distinct CDR3 sequences, around 25% seen once. Sequencing was performed on naive CD8+ T cells from blood, with Jurkat cell RNA spiked in. Noted subset: FACS-sorted CD8+CD4-CCR7+CD45RA+ naive T cells. The gene calls are TRBV24-1 and TRBJ2-7; D gene unclear. The sequence derives from a human donor in good health. Some libraries in this study had Jurkat cell RNA spiked in. The CDR3 here is CATSEVTPYEQYF. The CDR3 region has the DNA TGTGCCACCAGTGAAGTCACCCCCTACGAGCAGTACTTC.